Listed here are 7 T cell receptor beta chains from one sample, sequenced in a study of blood T cell repertoires in COVID-19 (dated by TCRdb to 2019 to 2021). Libraries were built with the immunoSEQ multiplex PCR assay. Not all clones reach the TCRdb copy of this immuneACCESS table, which keeps in-frame sequences only. Checked studies attribute under half of the gap to unresolved V genes and leave the rest unexplained. This sample holds about 80,000 clones; approximately 82% were observed only once. About 10% of the sample is taken by the ten largest. Source material: peripheral blood. These receptors all stem from a human donor in a cohort sampled during active COVID-19.

The chain recombines TRBV12-3 or TRBV12-4 with TRBJ1-4; TRBD1 is a possible D gene (6 bases). Trimming shortened V by 5 bases and J by 8 bases, and 9 bases separated the two germline ends. This CDR3 region has 12 residues. The CDR3 protein is CASSQDREKLFF. CDR3 DNA sequence: TGTGCCAGCAGTCAGGACAGAGAAAAACTGTTTTTT.

The CDR3 loop reads CASSVEQAWIGYTF. DNA of the CDR3: TGTGCCAGCAGCGTAGAACAGGCCTGGATCGGCTACACCTTC. This sequence joins TRBV9 and TRBJ1-2; possible D gene TRBD1, 5 bases. The germline CDR1 and CDR2 sequences are SGDLS and YYNGEE. V lost 0 bases and J 8 bases, leaving 14 bases between the germline ends. This CDR3 spans 14 amino acids.

This chain joins TRBV5-4 and TRBJ1-1; D perhaps matches TRBD1 (6 bases). CDR3 length: 12 residues. V was pared by 4 bases and J by 3 bases, with 7 bases between. Germline V lookup: CDR1 SGHNT, CDR2 YYREEE (reference sequence). The CDR3 coding sequence is TGTGCCAGCAGCCGGACAGACACTGAAGCTTTCTTT. Amino acids: CASSRTDTEAFF.

The chain has TRBV2 and TRBJ2-7; 10 bases are a match to TRBD1. The CDR3 has 16 amino acids. Germline CDR1 SNHLY, CDR2 FYNNEI. V was clipped by 5 bases and J by 0 bases; unmatched bases: 7. DNA of the CDR3: TGTGCCAGCAGTTCTCGACAGGGGGCGGCCTCCTACGAGCAGTACTTC. Protein product: CASSSRQGAASYEQYF. The full variable domain, its missing parts supplied by reference TRBV2 and TRBJ2-7, is EPEVTQTPSHQVTQMGQEVILRCVPISNHLYFYWYRQILGQKVEFLVSFYNNEISEKSEIFDDQFSVERPDGSNFTLKIRSTKLEDSAMYFCASSSRQGAASYEQYFGPGTRLTVT.

This clone has just a few counts. The chain uses TRBV9 and TRBJ2-2; the D gene is possibly TRBD1 (6 bases). The germline V gene encodes CDR1 SGDLS and CDR2 YYNGEE. CDR3 length equals 18 residues. Trimming took off 4 bases at V and 0 bases at J, with 19 bases between the two ends. This CDR3 is CASSYIYSGHSNTGELFF. In nucleotides, the CDR3 is TGTGCCAGCAGCTATATCTATTCGGGACACTCGAACACCGGGGAGCTGTTTTTT.

V usage is TRBV24-1 and J usage is TRBJ2-5, with 15 bases matching TRBD2. Germline CDR1 is KGHDR and CDR2 is SFDVKD. With 3 bases clipped from V and 5 bases from J, the junction kept 3 bases outside the gene matches. The CDR3 loop spans 16 amino acids. CDR3 coding DNA: TGTGCCACCAGTGATCCAGGACTAGCGGGAGGGGAGACCCAGTACTTC. This encodes CATSDPGLAGGETQYF.

A remark on this clone: This sample includes further DNA sequences coding for the same CDR3. The V call is TRBV6-5, the J call TRBJ1-1; D remains unclear. Trimming took off 0 bases at V and 0 bases at J, with 5 bases between the two ends. CDR3 length: 14 amino acids. CDR1 is MNHEY and CDR2 is SVGAGI in the germline V gene. The CDR3 nucleotides read TGTGCCAGCAGTTACTCGAGAGTGAACACTGAAGCTTTCTTT. Amino acids: CASSYSRVNTEAFF.